Following are 7 T cell receptor beta chains from one sample sequenced in a study of breast tumors, draining lymph nodes, adjacent tissues. MiXCR, applied by TCRdb to the multiplex PCR reads, yields one record per CDR3 protein. The sample yields around 150,000 distinct CDR3 sequences, around a third seen once. The lymph nodes were axillary draining lymph nodes from breast cancer patients. The source material was axillary lymph node tissue. The receptors shown here come from a female donor with breast cancer. Some clones in this sample may be carry-over from other donors' samples.

This clonotype was found a few times. In DNA, the CDR3 is TGTGCCAGCAGGCCCACAGCGGGGGGGCCTTTGGCCGGGGAGCTGTTTTTT. Translation gives CASRPTAGGPLAGELFF. This chain joins TRBV27 and TRBJ2-2, with 10 bases matching TRBD2. There are 17 residues in the CDR3. V lost 6 bases, J lost 6 bases, and 13 bases stayed unmatched. CDR1 is MNHEY, CDR2 SMNVEV, per germline (reference sequence).

In its sample, this clonotype was seen a few times. Given a much more abundant clone one base away, this may be a read error. V gene TRBV5-4 combines with J gene TRBJ2-1, with D possibly matching TRBD2 (6 bases). Trimming shortened V by 2 bases and J by 7 bases, and 22 bases separated the two germline ends. Looked up from germline, CDR1 is SGHNT and CDR2 is YYREEE (reference sequence). The length of the CDR3 is 17 residues. CDR3 sequence: CASSLSSAGFKRNEQFF. In DNA form, the CDR3 reads TGTGCCAGCAGCTTATCTAGCGCGGGTTTTAAACGTAATGAGCAGTTCTTC.

This clonotype came up once. CDR3 bases: TGCAGTGCTACGGGACTAGCGGGATGGGGAGTAGAGACCCAGTACTTC. Its translation: CSATGLAGWGVETQYF. The genes are TRBV20-1 and TRBJ2-5, with 13 bases that match TRBD2. The CDR3 is 16 residues long. Germline-derived CDR1 and CDR2 are DFQATT and SNEGSKA (reference sequence). V lost 4 bases to trimming and J lost 4 bases; unmatched junction nucleotides: 9.

This clonotype was counted at least ten times. The V call is TRBV7-2, the J call TRBJ1-5; the D is unclear. The V gene's germline CDR1 is SGHTA and CDR2 FQGNSA. The V end lost 5 bases, the J end lost 5 bases, and 10 bases lay between the germline ends. This CDR3 has 13 amino acids. CDR3 sequence (DNA): TGTGCCAGCAGCCCGGGGTTAGATCAGCCCCAGCATTTT. Its translation is CASSPGLDQPQHF. Filled out from reference TRBV7-2 and TRBJ1-5, the complete variable domain reads GAGVSQSPSNKVTEKGKDVELRCDPISGHTALYWYRQSLGQGLEFLIYFQGNSAPDKSGLPSDRFSAERTGGSVSTLTIQRTQQEDSAVYLCASSPGLDQPQHFGDGTRLSIL.

This clonotype was observed many times. This rearrangement joins TRBV29-1 to TRBJ1-2; the D gene is possibly TRBD1 (6 bases). The V gene lost 0 bases and the J gene lost 5 bases, with 10 bases spanning the gap. The CDR3 runs to 13 residues. Germline CDR1 SQVTM, CDR2 ANQGSEA. CDR3 in DNA: TGCAGCGTTGAAGATGGACAGAAATATGGCTACACCTTC. Its protein product is CSVEDGQKYGYTF.

This clonotype occurred many times. The chain combines TRBV19 with TRBJ2-5; no firm D call. V shed 6 bases and J shed 7 bases, with 15 bases lying between them. CDR3 length: 13 amino acids. The germline CDR1 and CDR2 sequences are LNHDA and SQIVND (reference sequence). The CDR3 sequence: CASSKTLTGTQYF. In DNA form, the CDR3 reads TGTGCCAGTAGCAAGACCCTAACCGGGACCCAGTACTTC. Using reference TRBV19 and TRBJ2-5 for the parts outside the CDR3, the full variable domain is DGGITQSPKYLFRKEGQNVTLSCEQNLNHDAMYWYRQDPGQGLRLIYYSQIVNDFQKGDIAEGYSVSREKKESFPLTVTSAQKNPTAFYLCASSKTLTGTQYFGPGTRLLVL.

The V and J genes are TRBV6-6 and TRBJ1-6; unclear D gene. Germline lookup yields CDR1 MNHNY and CDR2 SVGAGI (reference sequence). The length of the CDR3 is 16 residues. V lost 7 bases and J 9 bases, leaving 22 bases between the germline ends. In nucleotides, the CDR3 is TGTGCCAGCACCAAAAGCAACTCGATACCGGGTTCACCCCTCCACTTT. Translating gives CASTKSNSIPGSPLHF.